Listed below are T cell receptor beta chains from one sample, sequenced in a study of shared clonotypes between healthy human individuals. The data were produced by immunoSEQ multiplex PCR, yet TCRdb's version contains in-frame clones alone and is incomplete. Among roughly 2 million clones listed, 85% to 95% were seen once. What was sequenced was naive CD4+ T cells sorted from blood. All receptors come from a man aged 18 to 30 in good health. The CDR3 runs from the conserved cysteine through the conserved F or W. A D gene is named only where the DNA matches it firmly. Size is stated for part of the rows, as once, few or many counts, or as a class when the clone is expanded.

j_call	clone_size	d_call	v_call	cdr3_nt	cdr3_aa
TRBJ1-2	-	-	TRBV10-2	TGCGCCAGCAGTGAGGGGGATCGAGCTAACTATGGCTACACCTTC	CASSEGDRANYGYTF
TRBJ2-2	-	-	TRBV7-2	TGTGCCAGCAGCTTAGCCGAGGGTTGGGAGCTGTTTTTT	CASSLAEGWELFF
TRBJ1-5	-	TRBD1	TRBV4-1	TGCGCCAGCAGCCAAACAGGGGGAAGGAGTCAGCCCCAGCATTTT	CASSQTGGRSQPQHF
TRBJ2-1	-	TRBD2	TRBV18	TGTGCCAGCTCACCACTAGCGGGAGGACGCTCCTACAATGAGCAGTTCTTC	CASSPLAGGRSYNEQFF
TRBJ1-1	-	-	TRBV5-1	TGCGCCAGCAGGAGGGGCACTGAAGCTTTCTTT	CASRRGTEAFF
TRBJ1-5	-	-	TRBV6-1	TGTGCCAGCCGGGCGGATTCGGATCAGCCCCAGCATTTT	CASRADSDQPQHF
TRBJ2-2	-	-	TRBV5-1	TGCGCCAGCAGCCTACCCGACAGAGATGCCGGGGAGCTGTTTTTT	CASSLPDRDAGELFF
TRBJ1-1	-	-	TRBV5-4	TGTGCCAGCAGCTTACCCCAGGGGACTGAAGCTTTCTTT	CASSLPQGTEAFF
TRBJ1-6	once	TRBD1	TRBV27	TGTGCCAGCAGTCTCGACAGGGGTAATTCACCCCTCCACTTT	CASSLDRGNSPLHF
TRBJ2-7	-	TRBD1	TRBV5-1	TGCGCCAGCAGCAAAGGACAGGGGGGGTACGAGCAGTACTTC	CASSKGQGGYEQYF
TRBJ1-4	-	-	TRBV5-1	TGCGCCAGCAGCTTCAGTGCCATGGATGAAAAACTGTTTTTT	CASSFSAMDEKLFF
TRBJ2-3	-	-	TRBV6-5	TGTGCCAGCTTGGGCCCAGGGAATACGCAGTATTTT	CASLGPGNTQYF
TRBJ1-5	-	-	TRBV4-1	TGCGCCAGCAGCCAAGCAGGTACACCGGGCAGGGCGATGTATAGCAATCAGCCCCAGCATTTT	CASSQAGTPGRAMYSNQPQHF
TRBJ2-7	-	-	TRBV10-3	TGTGCCTTAAAGGACCAAGCTTCCTACGAGCAGTACTTC	CALKDQASYEQYF
TRBJ2-5	-	-	TRBV7-9	TGTGCCAGCAGCTTAGAGCAGGGTGGGGGACAAGAGACCCAGTACTTC	CASSLEQGGGQETQYF
TRBJ2-2	-	-	TRBV10-3	TGTGCCATCAGTGTGAGCCCGGACACCGGGGAGCTGTTTTTT	CAISVSPDTGELFF
TRBJ2-6	-	-	TRBV19	TGTGCCAGTAACTCTGAGGGGACATTCTCTGGGGCCAACGTCCTGACTTTC	CASNSEGTFSGANVLTF
TRBJ2-2	-	-	TRBV9	TGTGCCAGCAGCGTATATGGGGGTCCCCTCGACCTCAACACCGGGGAGCTGTTTTTT	CASSVYGGPLDLNTGELFF
TRBJ1-2	-	TRBD1	TRBV11-2	TGTGCCAGCAGCCATGGGGGACAGGTTGGCTACACCTTC	CASSHGGQVGYTF
TRBJ1-1	-	-	TRBV29-1	TGCAGCGCCAACATGGTCTTGAACACTGAAGCTTTCTTT	CSANMVLNTEAFF
TRBJ1-2	few	TRBD1	TRBV5-6	TGTGCCAGCAGCCCGGACAGGAACTATGGCTACACCTTC	CASSPDRNYGYTF
TRBJ1-1	-	-	TRBV28	TGTGCCAGCAGTTTATTGCCCCAGGGGCTGGGCACTGAAGCTTTCTTT	CASSLLPQGLGTEAFF
TRBJ1-6	-	-	TRBV5-1	TGCGCCAGCAGCTTGAGTGACTCAAGGAATTCACCCCTCCACTTT	CASSLSDSRNSPLHF
TRBJ1-2	-	TRBD1	TRBV9	TGTGCCAGCAGCGTAGCAGGGGGACAGGGGGTTAGTGGCTACACCTTC	CASSVAGGQGVSGYTF
TRBJ2-7	-	-	TRBV5-1	TGCGCCAGCAGCTTGGCCGCAGGCTACGAGCAGTACTTC	CASSLAAGYEQYF
TRBJ1-5	-	-	TRBV10-3	TGTGCCATCAGGGACAGTCGGAGCAATCAGCCCCAGCATTTT	CAIRDSRSNQPQHF
TRBJ2-7	-	TRBD1	TRBV5-4	TGTGCCAGCAGCCCAGGGACAGAACTCACCTACGAGCAGTACTTC	CASSPGTELTYEQYF